This T cell receptor (beta chain) is from a study of CD4+ T cells in melanoma. This CDR3 comprises 14 residues. Germline V lookup: CDR1 SGHRS, CDR2 YFSETQ. V gave up 4 bases and J gave up 4 bases, with 11 bases separating them. Regarding this clone: Its antigen is not identified.

Sequencing used immunoSEQ multiplex PCR; TCRdb keeps in-frame clones, though not all of them. The data show about 21,000 clones, with around 80% seen just once and 7.5% to 10% held by the top ten. Study-level points and caveats: Reportedly, melanoma neoantigen-specific CD4+ T cells showed varied differentiation states. CD8+ T cell, macrophage and B cell function reportedly correlated with neoantigen-specific CD4+ T cells.

The chain combines TRBV5-1 with TRBJ2-2, with D tentatively TRBD1 (5 bases). This TCR was sampled from a human donor with melanoma. CDR3 protein: CASSPDSSTGELFF. CDR3 nucleotides: TGCGCCAGCAGCCCTGACAGCAGCACCGGGGAGCTGTTTTTT.